This T cell receptor (beta chain) was sequenced for a study of beta chain features in type 1 diabetes. This CDR3 contains 15 residues. Germline values: CDR1 KGHSH, CDR2 LQKENI. With V trimmed by 2 bases and J by 6 bases, 9 bases remained unmatched. With respect to this clone: Its target is unknown.

Study conclusions and caveats: All four CD4+ subsets of Type 1 diabetes patients contained TCRB CDR3s that were moderately but significantly shorter.

Isolated RNA was reverse transcribed in full, so expressed TCRB transcripts were sequenced. The method was immunoSEQ multiplex PCR; TCRdb's version includes in-frame clones alone and lacks a portion of them. The data show more than 250,000 clones, with approximately 15% seen just once and 0.017% held by the top ten. The sequence was obtained from a man younger than 40 with type 1 diabetes. J is TRBJ1-2 and V is TRBV18, with TRBD1 matching 7 bases. Material: naive CD4+ T cells from blood. The CDR3 spells CASSPTRGRRDGYTF. The CDR3 nucleotides are TGTGCCAGCTCACCAACGAGGGGGCGCCGGGATGGCTACACCTTC.